Below, one TCR beta chain is given with its context. The antigen it binds to is not known. No much larger clone exists at a distance of one base, and base qualities are not known. Only healthy Caucasian donors were included. Three pairs of female monozygotic twins, all aged roughly 18 to 29 years, were included in the twin cohort. CD4+ and CD8+ T cell populations were isolated with positive isolation kits from Invitrogen. These data come from a study of identical twins (dated by TCRdb to 2016 to 2018). About the full investigation: The study deep-sequenced TCR alpha and beta repertoires from monozygotic twins, unrelated adults of various ages and cord blood to test whether fetal clonotypes persist. To rule out contamination, the twin experiments were replicated at different times with different library preparation protocols. Paper-wide results and their limitations: A weaker excess of twin sharing was found in beta out-of-frame sequences because the signal-to-noise ratio was lowered by fewer shared sequences. In monozygotic twins, recombination models systematically underestimated out-of-frame TCR alpha sharing, but the models matched the sharing seen between unrelated individuals. Out-of-frame TCR alpha sequences shared between twins showed an excess of low generation-probability sequences compared with coincidental sharing between unrelated individuals. Invariant T cells such as MAIT and iNKT could partly confound zero-insertion analyses, although diverse VJ usage argued against such confounding for most clonotypes. Because the same donors could not be followed over many years, the conclusions depended on cross-sectional statistical analysis. Abundant cord blood beta clonotypes carried fewer insertions; young adult naive repertoires showed a weaker similar trend, while memory repertoires showed none.

The cysteine opens and the phenylalanine closes a CDR3 of 14 amino acids. Solely the CDR3 DNA is kept, with 42 bases framed from the first base. The CDR1 and CDR2 encoded by the germline V gene are MRHNA and SNTAGT. Here V drops 0 bases and J drops 6 bases, and the junction holds 3 bases not matched to any gene. Receptor amplification or capture employed 5' RACE. These reads were obtained on an Illumina HiSeq 2000. A universal primer binding site was introduced by template switching, and a unique molecular identifier was present in the final cDNA, enabling accurate counting of TCR cDNA molecules. Specific primers in the conserved constant-segment region were used to synthesize first-strand cDNA for the TCR alpha and beta chains. Each cDNA library was double barcoded, with a SMART-Mk sample barcode plus Illumina barcodes, to control for contamination. Two successive PCR steps introduced TruSeq adapter sequences along with Illumina sample barcodes. The TCR alpha and beta cDNA libraries were sequenced on the Illumina HiSeq platform using custom primers. In the paper's pipeline: MiGEC processed the raw reads to extract unique molecular identifiers, while MiXCR was used to determine the CDR3 positions. Recombination models were inferred per individual with the repgenHMM and IGoR tools using an EM algorithm. The analysis of shared clonotypes was done with the tcR package in R, with sharing normalized by the product of cloneset sizes. To study raw recombination free of thymic and clonal selection effects, out-of-frame nonproductive sequences were analyzed. TCRdb's own reprocessing of the public reads used fastp at Q25 and MiXCR and kept productive beta chains. All rows with the same CDR3 protein become a single entry with the most common DNA and genes. These V and J calls originate from TCRdb's pipeline instead of the authors' own analysis. This sample is represented by 450,000 or so distinct CDR3 sequences; more than 20% of them were singletons. The ten largest clones take up 2.5% to 3.5% of the sample.

In addition, the sample was reused for a study of T cells expressing NK-cell markers. As noted in the second study: Roughly 8 donors provided sorted CD3+CD56+NKG2C+, CD3+CD56+NKG2C- and CD3+CD56-NKG2C+ T-cell subsets, whose TCR beta-chain repertoires were profiled. Among the eight sequenced donors, seven were HCMV-seropositive and one was HCMV-seronegative. To restrict sorting to alphabetaTCR-expressing T cells, an anti-gammadeltaTCR antibody was added in several experiments. In several donors, the dominant CD3+CD56+NKG2C+ clonotypes ranked among the top 10 CD8+ clonotypes, making up roughly 1.0-7.0% of CD8+ T cells. Those dominant clonotypes were again the most abundant among CD3+CD56-NKG2C+ cells in a handful of donors, at roughly 25-65%. Whether the expanded NKG2C-expressing T cell clones were specific for HCMV antigens remained unclear. Randomly selected healthy volunteers, three men and five women, were used as the eight sequenced donors. A commercial ELISA kit detecting HCMV-specific IgG in serum was used to determine HCMV serostatus. Reads were demultiplexed and grouped by UMI with MIGEC, and clonotypes were assembled and quantified with MiTCR. To remove erroneous sequences, TCR cDNA sequences were retained only when supported by two or more reads. The tcR package was used for downstream repertoire analysis, and clonotypes were matched across fractions by CDR3 nucleotide sequence plus V segment. VDJmatch was used to annotate antigen specificity against VDJdb, with one amino acid substitution in CDR3 allowed.

The sequence links TRBV6-4 to TRBJ1-2, and 8 junction bases match TRBD1. This sequence originates from a woman under 30 in good health. The specimen was CD4+ T cells sorted from blood. The CDR3 reads CASSDSIRGHGYTF. The bases read TGTGCCAGCAGTGACTCGATCAGGGGGCATGGCTACACCTTC.